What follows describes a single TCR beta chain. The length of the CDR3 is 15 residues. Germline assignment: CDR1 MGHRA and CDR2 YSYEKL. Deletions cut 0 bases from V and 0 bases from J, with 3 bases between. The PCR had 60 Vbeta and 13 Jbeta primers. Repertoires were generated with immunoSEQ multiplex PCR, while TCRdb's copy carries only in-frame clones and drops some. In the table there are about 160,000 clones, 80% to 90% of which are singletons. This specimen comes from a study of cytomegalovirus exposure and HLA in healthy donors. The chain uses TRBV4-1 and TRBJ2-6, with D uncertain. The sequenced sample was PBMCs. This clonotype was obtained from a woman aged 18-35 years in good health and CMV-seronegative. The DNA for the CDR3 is TGCGCCAGCAGCCAAGATCTCTCTGGGGCCAACGTCCTGACTTTC. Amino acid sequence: CASSQDLSGANVLTF.